The clone carrying this T cell receptor (beta chain) is a singleton in its sample. V was clipped by 5 bases and J by 4 bases, with 9 bases between them. Germline V lookup: CDR1 SGHAT, CDR2 FQNNGV. This CDR3 region has 13 residues. This specimen comes from a study of blood T cell repertoires in COVID-19. Study information: The cDNA or gDNA used as material had been derived from T cells, B-cell-depleted T cells, or PBMCs.

Profiling relied on immunoSEQ multiplex PCR, and the TCRdb table lists in-frame clones only, not all of them. The sample contains about 270,000 clones, 85% to 90% of which appear only once. This TCR was recovered from a human donor in a cohort sampled during active COVID-19. This rearrangement joins TRBV11-2 to TRBJ1-5, with D perhaps matching TRBD1 (6 bases). The sample taken for sequencing was peripheral blood. The CDR3 loop reads CASSQDRNQPQHF. For the CDR3, the DNA is TGTGCCAGCAGCCAGGACAGAAATCAGCCCCAGCATTTT. Based on the CDR3 plus reference TRBV11-2 and TRBJ1-5, the full variable domain is EAGVAQSPRYKIIEKRQSVAFWCNPISGHATLYWYQQILGQGPKLLIQFQNNGVVDDSQLPKDRFSAERLKGVDSTLKIQPAKLEDSAVYLCASSQDRNQPQHFGDGTRLSIL.